This T cell receptor beta chain originates from a study of blood T cell repertoires in COVID-19. Study-level information: Researchers got acute and convalescent COVID-19 samples from the United States, Italy and Spain.

The V gene's germline CDR1 is LNHDA and CDR2 SQIVND (reference sequence). V trimming: 8 bases; J trimming: 8 bases; junction bases outside the gene matches: 12. The CDR3 extends over 15 amino acids. In the original processing: The authors estimated nucleated cell counts from reference gene primer amplification. TCRdb's copy holds only in-frame clones and misses some; the assay was immunoSEQ multiplex PCR. The V and J calls and clone size are taken from that table; D and trimming were inferred from the DNA. The repertoire holds approximately 270,000 clones, with around 85% as singletons. The TCR was taken from a man older than 75 with acute or convalescent COVID-19. This chain connects TRBV19 to TRBJ1-6; 7 positions agree with TRBD1. The sequencing sample was made of peripheral blood. This CDR3 is CASLLQHRGDSPLHF. The DNA of the CDR3 is TGTGCCAGTCTTCTACAACACAGGGGTGATTCACCCCTCCACTTT.